One TCR beta chain is described in this entry. Profiled with immunoSEQ multiplex PCR; TCRdb holds only in-frame clones, not every one. Of roughly 70,000 clones detected, approximately 87% appear once; the ten largest clones hold more than 3%. These data belong to a study of Tregs in tolerant kidney transplant recipients. Mixed chimerism was transient after nonmyeloablative marrow transplants from related graft donors. The CDR3 covers 17 residues. Germline V lookup: CDR1 SGHVS, CDR2 FQNEAQ. The J segment lost 3 bases and the V segment lost 3 bases, leaving 10 bases of the junction unmatched. The chain links TRBV7-8 to TRBJ1-5, with 8 bases lining up with TRBD1. The sequencing here drew on CD4+ T cells from blood (PBMCs), taken 6 months after the transplant. The receptor was derived from a human patient who received a combined kidney and bone marrow transplant. Some T cells here may be from the graft donor. The CDR3 bases are TGTGCCAGCAGCTTGGTGCCCAGGGGGCGAGACAATCAGCCCCAGCATTTT. Translation: CASSLVPRGRDNQPQHF.